Ten or more counts support the clone carrying this T cell receptor beta chain. MiXCR was run by TCRdb on the reads, yielding one entry per CDR3 protein. The table shows nearly 550,000 distinct CDR3 sequences, with about 17% occurring only once. This CDR3 contains 15 residues. In germline, CDR1 is SEHNR, CDR2 FQNEAQ (reference sequence). Trimming left V 4 bases short and J 6 bases short, with 16 bases between. The record originates from a study of T cell repertoires in cytomegalovirus infection. The TCR sequence derives from a human donor in good health (CMV status not recorded). Some clones in this sample may be carry-over from other donors' samples. Specimen: CD8+ T cells from PBMCs. The chain joins TRBV7-9 to TRBJ2-1; D is possibly TRBD2 (7 bases). In DNA form, the CDR3 reads TGTGCCAGCAGCTCGCGGGAGCAGGGGATCAATGAGCAGTTCTTC. This codes for CASSSREQGINEQFF. The full variable domain, in which reference TRBV7-9 and TRBJ2-1 provide the parts outside the CDR3, is DTGVSQNPRHKITKRGQNVTFRCDPISEHNRLYWYRQTLGQGPEFLTYFQNEAQLEKSRLLSDRFSAERPKGSFSTLEIQRTEQGDSAMYLCASSSREQGINEQFFGPGTRLTVL.